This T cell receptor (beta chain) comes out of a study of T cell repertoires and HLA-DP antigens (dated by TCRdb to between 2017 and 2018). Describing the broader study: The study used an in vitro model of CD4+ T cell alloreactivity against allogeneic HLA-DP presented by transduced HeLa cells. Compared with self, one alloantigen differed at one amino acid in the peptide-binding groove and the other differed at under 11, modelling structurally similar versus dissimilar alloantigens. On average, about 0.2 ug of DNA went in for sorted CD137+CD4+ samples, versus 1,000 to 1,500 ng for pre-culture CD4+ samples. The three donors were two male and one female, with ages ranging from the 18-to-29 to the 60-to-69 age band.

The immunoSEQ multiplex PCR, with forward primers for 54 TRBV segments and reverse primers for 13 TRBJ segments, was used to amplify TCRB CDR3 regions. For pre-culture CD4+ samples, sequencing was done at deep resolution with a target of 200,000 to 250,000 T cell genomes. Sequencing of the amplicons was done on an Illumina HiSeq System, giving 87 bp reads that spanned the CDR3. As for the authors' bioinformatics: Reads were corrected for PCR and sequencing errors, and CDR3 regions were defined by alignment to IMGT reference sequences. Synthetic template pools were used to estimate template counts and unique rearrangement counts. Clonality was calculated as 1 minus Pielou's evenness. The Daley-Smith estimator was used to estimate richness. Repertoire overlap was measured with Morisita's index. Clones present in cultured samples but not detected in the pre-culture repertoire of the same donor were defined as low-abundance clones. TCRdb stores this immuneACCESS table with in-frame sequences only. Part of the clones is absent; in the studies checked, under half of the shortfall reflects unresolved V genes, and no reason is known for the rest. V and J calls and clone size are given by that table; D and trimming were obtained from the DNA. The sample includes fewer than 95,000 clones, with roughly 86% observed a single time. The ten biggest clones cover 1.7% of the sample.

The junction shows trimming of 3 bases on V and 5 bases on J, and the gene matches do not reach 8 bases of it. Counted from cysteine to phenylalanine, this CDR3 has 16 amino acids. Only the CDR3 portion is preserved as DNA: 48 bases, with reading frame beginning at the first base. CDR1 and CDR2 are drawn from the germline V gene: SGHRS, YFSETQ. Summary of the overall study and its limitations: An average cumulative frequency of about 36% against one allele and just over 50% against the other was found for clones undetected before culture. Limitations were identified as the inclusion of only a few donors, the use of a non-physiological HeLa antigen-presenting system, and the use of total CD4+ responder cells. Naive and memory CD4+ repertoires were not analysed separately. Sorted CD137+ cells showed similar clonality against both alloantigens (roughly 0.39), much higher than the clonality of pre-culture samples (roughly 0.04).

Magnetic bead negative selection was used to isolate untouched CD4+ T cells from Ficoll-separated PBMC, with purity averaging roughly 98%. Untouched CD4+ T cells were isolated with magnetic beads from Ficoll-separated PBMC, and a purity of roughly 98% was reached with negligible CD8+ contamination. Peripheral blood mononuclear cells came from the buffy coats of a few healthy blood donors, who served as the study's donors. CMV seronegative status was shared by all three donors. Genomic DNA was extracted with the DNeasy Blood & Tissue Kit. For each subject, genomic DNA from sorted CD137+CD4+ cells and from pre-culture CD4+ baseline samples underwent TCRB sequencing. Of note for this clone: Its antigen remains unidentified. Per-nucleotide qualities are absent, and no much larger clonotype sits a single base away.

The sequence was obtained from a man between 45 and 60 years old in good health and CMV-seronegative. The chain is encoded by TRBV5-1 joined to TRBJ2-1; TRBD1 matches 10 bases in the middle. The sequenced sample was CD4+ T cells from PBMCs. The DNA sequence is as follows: TGCGCCAGCAGCTGGGGGACGGGGACAGGGGACAATGAGCAGTTCTTC. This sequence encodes CASSWGTGTGDNEQFF.